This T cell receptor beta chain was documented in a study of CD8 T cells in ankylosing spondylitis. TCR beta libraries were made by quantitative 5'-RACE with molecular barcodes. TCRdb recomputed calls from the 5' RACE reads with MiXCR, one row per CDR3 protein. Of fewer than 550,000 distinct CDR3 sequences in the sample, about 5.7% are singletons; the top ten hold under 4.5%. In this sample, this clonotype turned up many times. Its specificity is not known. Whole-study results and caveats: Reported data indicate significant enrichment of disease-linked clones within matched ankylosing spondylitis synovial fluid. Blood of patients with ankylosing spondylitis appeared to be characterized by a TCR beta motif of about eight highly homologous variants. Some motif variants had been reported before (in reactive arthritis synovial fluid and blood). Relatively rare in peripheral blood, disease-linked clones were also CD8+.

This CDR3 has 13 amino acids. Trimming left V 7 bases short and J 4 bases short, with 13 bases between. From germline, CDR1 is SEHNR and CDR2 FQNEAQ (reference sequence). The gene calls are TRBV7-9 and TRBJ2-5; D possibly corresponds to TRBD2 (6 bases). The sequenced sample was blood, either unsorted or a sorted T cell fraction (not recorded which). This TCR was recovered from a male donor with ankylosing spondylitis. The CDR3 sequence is CASITWGGETQYF. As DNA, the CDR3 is TGTGCCAGCATTACCTGGGGAGGAGAGACCCAGTACTTC.